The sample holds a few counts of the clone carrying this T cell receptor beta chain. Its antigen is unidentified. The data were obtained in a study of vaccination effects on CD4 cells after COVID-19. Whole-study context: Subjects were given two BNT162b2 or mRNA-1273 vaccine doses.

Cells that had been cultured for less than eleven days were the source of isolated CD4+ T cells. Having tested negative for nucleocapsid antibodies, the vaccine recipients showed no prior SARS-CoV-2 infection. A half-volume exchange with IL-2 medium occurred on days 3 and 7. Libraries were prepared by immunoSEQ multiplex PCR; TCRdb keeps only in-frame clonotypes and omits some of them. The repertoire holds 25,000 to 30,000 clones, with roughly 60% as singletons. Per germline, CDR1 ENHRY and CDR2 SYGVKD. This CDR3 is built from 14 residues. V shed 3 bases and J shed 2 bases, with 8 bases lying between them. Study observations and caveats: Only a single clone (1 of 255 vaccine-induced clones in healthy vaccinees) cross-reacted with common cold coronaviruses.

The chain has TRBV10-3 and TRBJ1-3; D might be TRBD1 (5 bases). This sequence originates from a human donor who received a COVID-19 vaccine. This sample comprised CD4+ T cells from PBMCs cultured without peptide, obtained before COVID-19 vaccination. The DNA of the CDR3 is TGTGCCATCAGTGATACGGGGGCTGGAAACACCATATATTTT. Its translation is CAISDTGAGNTIYF.